The subject of this entry is one T cell receptor (beta chain). Its antigen is unidentified. The sample belongs to a study of cytomegalovirus exposure and HLA in healthy donors. Study-wide background: The same platform as the roughly 630 first-cohort repertoires was used for the 130 or so validation repertoires, a later analysis reported.

The V end lost 3 bases, the J end lost 4 bases, and 15 bases lay between the germline ends. This CDR3 is 15 amino acids long. The germline V gene has CDR1 MNHNS and CDR2 SASEGT. Findings and caveats of the study: Cytomegalovirus status was reportedly diagnosed by the classifier with high specificity and sensitivity.

Sequenced by immunoSEQ multiplex PCR; TCRdb stores in-frame clones only, minus some. The table records roughly 70,000 clones, about 97% of them present only once. The chain recombines TRBV6-1 with TRBJ2-5; weak D call: TRBD1 (6 bases). Input material: PBMCs. The receptor was derived from a woman under 30 in good health and CMV-seropositive. CDR3 DNA: TGTGCCAGCAGTGATGGGTCAGGGGTCCTAGAGACCCAGTACTTC. Translated: CASSDGSGVLETQYF.